Here is one T cell receptor (beta chain) with its context. This CDR3 spans 16 amino acids. Germline CDR1 is SNHLY and CDR2 is FYNNEI. V lost 6 bases to trimming and J lost 2 bases; unmatched junction nucleotides: 10. This sample stems from a study of blood T cell repertoires in COVID-19. Study in general: The samples span acute and convalescent COVID-19 from the United States, Italy and Spain. From T cells, B-cell-depleted T cells, or PBMCs came the material, which was cDNA or gDNA.

Under the authors' procedure: Reference gene primer amplification yielded estimated nucleated cell counts. Clones were sequenced by immunoSEQ multiplex PCR, and TCRdb holds only the in-frame ones, with some missing. The V and J calls and the clone size are those of that table, but D and trimming were determined from the DNA. The table lists 190,000 or so clones, around 87% of them singletons, with 2.7% in the top ten. The TCR comes from a man aged 40-55 years with active or convalescent COVID-19. Material for sequencing was peripheral blood. This chain uses TRBV2 with TRBJ1-1, with TRBD1 matching over 9 bases. The CDR3 DNA reads TGTGCCAGCAGGGGGACAGGGCCCCTAGTCAACACTGAAGCTTTCTTT. Protein product: CASRGTGPLVNTEAFF. The variable domain in full, with the rest retrieved from reference TRBV2 and TRBJ1-1, is EPEVTQTPSHQVTQMGQEVILRCVPISNHLYFYWYRQILGQKVEFLVSFYNNEISEKSEIFDDQFSVERPDGSNFTLKIRSTKLEDSAMYFCASRGTGPLVNTEAFFGQGTRLTVV.